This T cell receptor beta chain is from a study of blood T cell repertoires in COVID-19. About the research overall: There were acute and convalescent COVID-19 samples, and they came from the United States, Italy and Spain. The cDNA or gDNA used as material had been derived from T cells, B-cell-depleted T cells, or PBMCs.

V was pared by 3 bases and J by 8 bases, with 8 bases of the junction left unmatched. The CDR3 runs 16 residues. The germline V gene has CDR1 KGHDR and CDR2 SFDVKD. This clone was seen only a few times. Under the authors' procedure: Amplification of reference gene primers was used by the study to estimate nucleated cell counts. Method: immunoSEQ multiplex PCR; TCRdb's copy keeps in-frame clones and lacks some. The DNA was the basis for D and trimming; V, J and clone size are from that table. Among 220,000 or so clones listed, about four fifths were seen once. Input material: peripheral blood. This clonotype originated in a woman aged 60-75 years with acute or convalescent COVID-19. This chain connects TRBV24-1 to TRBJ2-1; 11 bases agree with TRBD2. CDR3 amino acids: CATSDPLAGGRDEQFF. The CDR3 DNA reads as TGTGCCACCAGTGATCCTCTAGCGGGGGGCCGCGATGAGCAGTTCTTC.